One and the same sample provided the 21 T cell receptor beta chains below, sequenced in a study of T cell repertoires in cytomegalovirus infection. TCRdb fed the reads into MiXCR, producing one record per CDR3 protein. The table has approximately 1,000,000 distinct CDR3 sequences, roughly 31% seen once. Their antigens are not known. The source was cultured CD8+ T cells from PBMCs, collected from culture after CMV antigen stimulation. The receptors here all came from a human donor in good health (CMV status not recorded). Some clones in this sample may be carry-over from other donors' samples.

The gene calls are TRBV14 and TRBJ1-1; TRBD1 is a possible D gene (5 bases). The CDR3 is 17 residues long. Per the germline V gene, CDR1 is SGHDN and CDR2 is FVKESK. With 4 bases removed from V and 0 bases from J, the gap between germline ends came to 18 bases. Here the CDR3 DNA reads TGTGCCAGCAGCCCAGGACCGGGACGTATAATGAACACTGAAGCTTTCTTT. Its protein product is CASSPGPGRIMNTEAFF.

The V and J genes are TRBV6-1 and TRBJ2-1; possibly TRBD1 or TRBD2 for D (5 bases each). The CDR3 has 14 amino acids. Germline CDR1 and CDR2: MNHNS and SASEGT. V was cut by 1 base and J by 6 bases, with 10 bases left in between. DNA of the CDR3: TGTGCCAGCAGTGAAGGGTGGGGGAGCAATGAGCAGTTCTTC. Its translation is CASSEGWGSNEQFF.

Points on this clonotype: Its ends do not fully match the called genes, so a read error is possible. This rearrangement joins TRBV7-4 to TRBJ2-1, with 9 nucleotides matching TRBD2. The germline V gene has CDR1 SGHVT and CDR2 SQSDAQ. The CDR3 sequence is 16 residues long. CDR3 sequence reads: CANSPRASGGRNEQFF. As DNA, the CDR3 is TGTGCCAACAGCCCGCGCGCCAGCGGGGGGAGAAATGAGCAGTTCTTC. The variable domain in full, completed from reference TRBV7-4 and TRBJ2-1, reads GAGVSQSPRYKVAKRGRDVALRCDSISGHVTLYWYRQTLGQGSEVLTYSQSDAQRDKSGRPSGRFSAERPERSVSTLKIQRTEQGDSAVYLCANSPRASGGRNEQFFGPGTRLTVL.

V is TRBV27 and J is TRBJ2-3; 8 bases are a match to TRBD2. This CDR3 region has 16 residues. Germline CDR1 and CDR2: MNHEY and SMNVEV (reference sequence). Unmatched junction bases numbered 6, after V lost 4 bases and J lost 0 bases. Written as DNA, the CDR3 is TGTGCCAGCAGTTCGGTAGGGACTAGAAGCACAGATACGCAGTATTTT. Translated: CASSSVGTRSTDTQYF.

The V gene is TRBV7-6, the J gene TRBJ1-2, with a tentative D call TRBD1 (5 bases). V lost 5 bases and J 1 base, leaving 17 bases between the germline ends. The CDR3 extends over 16 amino acids. CDR1 is SGHVS, CDR2 FNYEAQ, per germline. CDR3 coding DNA: TGTGCCAGCAGCCTTACACCGGGGGACCATAACTATGGCTACACCTTC. Protein product: CASSLTPGDHNYGYTF.

This chain uses TRBV23-1 with TRBJ2-7, with D perhaps TRBD2 (6 bases). TRBV23-1 is an open reading frame, and its role is uncertain. CDR3 length equals 13 residues. Trimming left V 10 bases short and J 2 bases short, with 15 bases between. This chain's CDR3 is CAIPRGGTYEQYV. The CDR3 DNA is TGCGCCATCCCTAGGGGAGGAACCTACGAGCAGTACGTC.

CDR3 region: CASSDSGRGTYGYTF. The DNA for the CDR3 is TGTGCCAGCAGTGACTCGGGCAGGGGAACATATGGCTACACCTTC. The V and J genes are TRBV6-4 and TRBJ1-2, with D possibly being TRBD1 (6 bases). The CDR3 runs to 15 residues. Looked up from germline, CDR1 is MRHNA and CDR2 is SNTAGT. The V end lost 0 bases, the J end lost 5 bases, and 13 bases lay between the germline ends.

V gene TRBV18 combines with J gene TRBJ2-2, with 8 bases lining up with TRBD1. CDR1 and CDR2 from the germline V gene are KGHSH and LQKENI. This CDR3 comprises 17 residues. V lost 1 base to trimming and J lost 1 base; unmatched junction nucleotides: 5. The CDR3 nucleotides are TGTGCCAGCTCACCACTTTGGACAGGGTTGAACACCGGGGAGCTGTTTTTT. Translation: CASSPLWTGLNTGELFF.

The gene calls are TRBV11-2 and TRBJ2-1, with 14 nucleotides matching TRBD2. Unmatched junction bases numbered 6, after V lost 5 bases and J lost 3 bases. The CDR3 covers 17 residues. CDR1 is SGHAT and CDR2 is FQNNGV in the germline V gene. CDR3 in DNA: TGTGCCAGCAGCCAGGCGGGGACTAGCGGGGGCTACAATGAGCAGTTCTTC. Translation: CASSQAGTSGGYNEQFF.

Only a few counts were recorded for this clonotype. The V gene is TRBV7-8, the J gene TRBJ2-1, with D unresolved. CDR3 length: 13 amino acids. Germline CDR1 is SGHVS and CDR2 is FQNEAQ. The V end was cut by 7 bases, the J end by 0 bases, with 7 bases between. The DNA of the CDR3 is TGTGCCAGCACCCTCAGCTCCTACAATGAGCAGTTCTTC. Translation gives CASTLSSYNEQFF.

CDR3 DNA sequence: TGTGCCAGTAATTGGGGGGGGACAAATCCATCTGGGGCCAACGTCCTGACTTTC. It specifies CASNWGGTNPSGANVLTF. The chain combines TRBV19 with TRBJ2-6, with D tentatively TRBD2 (7 bases). Trimming stripped 7 bases from V and 1 base from J, with 20 bases between. CDR1 is LNHDA and CDR2 is SQIVND in the germline V gene (reference sequence). This CDR3 has 18 residues.

The rearrangement links TRBV28 to TRBJ2-3; 11 bases are shared with TRBD1. This CDR3 has 17 amino acids. Losses at the gene ends were 5 bases for V and 6 bases for J; bases not matched to a gene: 13. The germline gives CDR1 MDHEN, CDR2 SYDVKM. CDR3 sequence (DNA): TGTGCCAGCAGTACCCCGGGACAGGGGGAGTTTGAGGATACGCAGTATTTT. As protein: CASSTPGQGEFEDTQYF.

V is TRBV27 and J is TRBJ1-5; D is unclear. This CDR3 region has 16 residues. V was cut by 4 bases and J by 2 bases, with 15 bases left in between. Germline CDR1 is MNHEY and CDR2 is SMNVEV (reference sequence). CDR3 coding DNA: TGTGCCAGCAGTTCTCATCCGTCCGGTGGCAATCAGCCCCAGCATTTT. This encodes CASSSHPSGGNQPQHF.

The gene calls are TRBV10-2 and TRBJ1-4; D is undetermined. The CDR3 is 14 residues long. With 5 bases removed from V and 8 bases from J, the gap between germline ends came to 15 bases. The germline CDR1 and CDR2 sequences are WSHSY and SAAADI. The DNA for the CDR3 is TGCGCCAGCAGTCAGTTCAGCACTATAGAAAAACTGTTTTTT. This codes for CASSQFSTIEKLFF.

The V call is TRBV7-9, the J call TRBJ1-3; D is unclear. Germline V CDR1 and CDR2: SEHNR, FQNEAQ (reference sequence). The CDR3 runs 16 residues. The V gene lost 4 bases and the J gene lost 0 bases, with 13 bases spanning the gap. The CDR3 DNA reads as TGTGCCAGCAGCTCCCGCCTAGCCGACTCTGGAAACACCATATATTTT. It encodes CASSSRLADSGNTIYF.

This clonotype appeared a few times. CDR3: CASSLGKFSSDEQYV. The CDR3 region has the DNA TGTGCCAGCAGCTTAGGGAAGTTTTCCTCGGACGAGCAGTACGTC. J is TRBJ2-7 and V is TRBV7-8, with no clear D. The CDR3 extends over 15 amino acids. The V and J ends lost 1 base and 5 bases respectively, with 15 bases between them. Germline V gene sequence: CDR1 SGHVS, CDR2 FQNEAQ.

The gene calls are TRBV24-1 and TRBJ2-1; TRBD2 matches 7 bases. In germline, CDR1 is KGHDR, CDR2 SFDVKD. V lost 7 bases and J lost 8; bases outside the gene matches: 7. The CDR3 extends over 13 amino acids. The CDR3 loop is CATRSAGADEQFF. In DNA, the CDR3 is TGTGCCACCAGGTCTGCGGGAGCGGATGAGCAGTTCTTC.

This clonotype was found a few times. The chain links TRBV7-6 to TRBJ2-5; TRBD1 agrees at 7 bases. The junction had 5 bases not matched to a gene; V was cut back by 2 bases and J by 2 bases. There are 15 residues in the CDR3. Looked up from germline, CDR1 is SGHVS and CDR2 is FNYEAQ. The CDR3 DNA follows: TGTGCCAGCAGCTTATATGGGACAGAACAAGAGACCCAGTACTTC. Its protein is CASSLYGTEQETQYF.

This clonotype was seen many times. V usage is TRBV5-5 and J usage is TRBJ2-1; a weak D match, TRBD2 (6 bases). The germline V gene encodes CDR1 SGHKS and CDR2 YYEKEE (reference sequence). CDR3 size: 15 residues. The V end lost 6 bases, the J end lost 3 bases, and 16 bases lay between the germline ends. CDR3 amino acids: CASTPQGLDYNEQFF. CDR3 nucleotides: TGTGCCAGCACTCCCCAGGGACTGGACTACAATGAGCAGTTCTTC.

This clonotype was observed at least ten times. V usage is TRBV7-8 and J usage is TRBJ2-5, with TRBD2 as a possible D gene (7 bases). This CDR3 contains 13 residues. Germline assignment: CDR1 SGHVS and CDR2 FQNEAQ. V gave up 5 bases and J gave up 3 bases, with 10 bases separating them. The CDR3 reads CASSRGGKETQYF. The CDR3 coding sequence is TGTGCCAGCAGCAGGGGGGGGAAAGAGACCCAGTACTTC.

This clonotype was detected only a few times. The V and J genes are TRBV27 and TRBJ2-7; TRBD1 aligns across 7 bases. Trimming at V came to 4 bases and at J to 6 bases, leaving 12 bases not matched to a gene. Germline V CDR1 and CDR2: MNHEY, SMNVEV (reference sequence). This CDR3 has 15 amino acids. This CDR3 is CASSSRTGGTIEQYF. CDR3 in DNA: TGTGCCAGCAGTTCGAGGACAGGAGGTACGATCGAGCAGTACTTC.